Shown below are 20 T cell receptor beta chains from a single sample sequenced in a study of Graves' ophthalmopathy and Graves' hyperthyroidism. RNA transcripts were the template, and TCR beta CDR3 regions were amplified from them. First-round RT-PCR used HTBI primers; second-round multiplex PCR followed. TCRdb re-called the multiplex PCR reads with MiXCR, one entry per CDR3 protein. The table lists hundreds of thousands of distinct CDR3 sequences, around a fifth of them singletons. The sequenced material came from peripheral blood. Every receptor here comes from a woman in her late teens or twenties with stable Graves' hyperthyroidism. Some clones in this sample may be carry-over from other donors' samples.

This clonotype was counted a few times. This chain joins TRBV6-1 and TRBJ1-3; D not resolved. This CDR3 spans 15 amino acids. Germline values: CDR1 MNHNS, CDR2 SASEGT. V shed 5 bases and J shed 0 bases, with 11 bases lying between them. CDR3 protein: CASSTLGLSGNTIYF. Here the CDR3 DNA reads TGTGCCAGCAGTACCCTGGGCCTCTCTGGAAACACCATATATTTT.

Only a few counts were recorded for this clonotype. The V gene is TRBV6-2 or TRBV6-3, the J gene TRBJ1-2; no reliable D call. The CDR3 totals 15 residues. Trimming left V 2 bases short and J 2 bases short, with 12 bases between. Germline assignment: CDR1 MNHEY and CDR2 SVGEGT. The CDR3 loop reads CASSYTWTGNYGYTF. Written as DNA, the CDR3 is TGTGCCAGCAGTTACACCTGGACGGGGAACTATGGCTACACCTTC.

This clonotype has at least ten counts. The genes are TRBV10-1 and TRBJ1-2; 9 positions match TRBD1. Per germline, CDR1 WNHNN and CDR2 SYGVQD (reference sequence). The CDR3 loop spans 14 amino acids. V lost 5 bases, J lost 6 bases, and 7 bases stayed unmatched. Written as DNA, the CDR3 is TGCGCCAGCAGTCCAAGGACAGGGGCGGATGGCTACACCTTC. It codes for CASSPRTGADGYTF.

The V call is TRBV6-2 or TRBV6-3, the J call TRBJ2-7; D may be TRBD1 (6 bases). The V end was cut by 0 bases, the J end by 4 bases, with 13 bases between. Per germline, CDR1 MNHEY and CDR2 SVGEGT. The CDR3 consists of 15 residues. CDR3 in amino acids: CASSYSKARGYEQYF. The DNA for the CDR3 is TGTGCCAGCAGTTACTCGAAGGCTAGGGGGTACGAGCAGTACTTC.

CDR3 sequence: CASSYGTTLEQYF. The DNA for the CDR3 is TGTGCCAGCAGCTACGGGACTACCCTCGAGCAGTACTTC. The chain carries TRBV7-2 and TRBJ2-7; TRBD2 matches 7 bases. Losses at the gene ends were 4 bases for V and 6 bases for J; bases not matched to a gene: 6. This CDR3 has 13 residues. From germline, CDR1 is SGHTA and CDR2 FQGNSA.

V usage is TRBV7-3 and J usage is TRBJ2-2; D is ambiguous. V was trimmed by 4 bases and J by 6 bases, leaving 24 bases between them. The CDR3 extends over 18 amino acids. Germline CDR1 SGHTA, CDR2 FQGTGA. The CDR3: CASSSPGPGPPTPGELFF. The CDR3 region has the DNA TGTGCCAGCAGCTCCCCCGGGCCCGGGCCCCCTACCCCCGGGGAGCTGTTTTTT.

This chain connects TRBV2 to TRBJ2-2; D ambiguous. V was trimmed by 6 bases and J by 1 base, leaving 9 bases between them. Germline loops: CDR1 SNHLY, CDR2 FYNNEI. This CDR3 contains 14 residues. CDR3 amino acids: CASRPKENTGELFF. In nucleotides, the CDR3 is TGTGCCAGCAGACCGAAAGAGAACACCGGGGAGCTGTTTTTT.

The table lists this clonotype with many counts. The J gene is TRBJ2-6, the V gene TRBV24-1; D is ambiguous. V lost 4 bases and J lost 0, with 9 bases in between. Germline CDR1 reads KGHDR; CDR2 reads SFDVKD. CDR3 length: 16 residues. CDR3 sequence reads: CATSDPLSSGANVLTF. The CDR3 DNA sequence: TGTGCCACCAGTGACCCGTTAAGCTCTGGGGCCAACGTCCTGACTTTC.

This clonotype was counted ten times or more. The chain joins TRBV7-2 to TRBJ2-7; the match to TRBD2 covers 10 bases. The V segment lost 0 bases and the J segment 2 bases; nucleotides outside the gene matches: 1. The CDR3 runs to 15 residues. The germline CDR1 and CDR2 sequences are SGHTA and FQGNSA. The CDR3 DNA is TGTGCCAGCAGCTTAGCGAGCGGGGGGGCCTACGAGCAGTACTTC. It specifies CASSLASGGAYEQYF.

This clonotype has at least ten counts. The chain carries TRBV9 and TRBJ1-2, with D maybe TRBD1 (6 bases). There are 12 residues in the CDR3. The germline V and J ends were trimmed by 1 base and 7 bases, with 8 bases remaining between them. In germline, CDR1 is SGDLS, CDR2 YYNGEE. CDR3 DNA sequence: TGTGCCAGCAGCGTAACGGGGGCTGGCTACACCTTC. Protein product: CASSVTGAGYTF.

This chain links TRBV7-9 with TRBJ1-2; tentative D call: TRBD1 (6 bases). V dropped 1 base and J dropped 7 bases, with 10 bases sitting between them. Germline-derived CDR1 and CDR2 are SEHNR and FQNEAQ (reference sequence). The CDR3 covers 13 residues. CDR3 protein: CASSLEGGSGYTF. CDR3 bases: TGTGCCAGCAGCTTAGAGGGGGGCAGTGGCTACACCTTC.

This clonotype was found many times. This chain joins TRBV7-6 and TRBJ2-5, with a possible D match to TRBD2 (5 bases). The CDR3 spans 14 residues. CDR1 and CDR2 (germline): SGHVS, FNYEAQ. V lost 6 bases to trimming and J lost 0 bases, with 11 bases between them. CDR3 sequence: CASSRREYQETQYF. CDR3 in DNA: TGTGCCAGCAGTCGTAGGGAGTACCAAGAGACCCAGTACTTC.

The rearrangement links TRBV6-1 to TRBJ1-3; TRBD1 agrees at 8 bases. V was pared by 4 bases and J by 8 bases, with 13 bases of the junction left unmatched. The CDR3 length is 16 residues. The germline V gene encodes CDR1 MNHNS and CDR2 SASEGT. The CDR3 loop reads CASSAGQAPHGDTIYF. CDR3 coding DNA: TGTGCCAGCAGTGCGGGACAGGCACCTCACGGAGACACCATATATTTT.

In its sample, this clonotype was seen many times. CDR3 DNA sequence: TGTGCCAGCAGACGGGACGGGGCAACCTACGAGCAGTACTTC. Its protein is CASRRDGATYEQYF. The V and J genes are TRBV12-3 or TRBV12-4 and TRBJ2-7; possibly TRBD1 or TRBD2 for D (5 bases each). The CDR3 has 14 amino acids. Trimming left V 6 bases short and J 2 bases short, with 14 bases between.

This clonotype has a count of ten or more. The CDR3 DNA follows: TGTGCCAGCAGTCCGCGGACAGAGTGGGGTGGCTACACCTTC. Translation gives CASSPRTEWGGYTF. V gene TRBV12-3 or TRBV12-4 combines with J gene TRBJ1-2; possibly TRBD1 for D (6 bases). The CDR3 has 14 residues. Trimming pared 5 bases from V and 7 bases from J, leaving 17 bases between.

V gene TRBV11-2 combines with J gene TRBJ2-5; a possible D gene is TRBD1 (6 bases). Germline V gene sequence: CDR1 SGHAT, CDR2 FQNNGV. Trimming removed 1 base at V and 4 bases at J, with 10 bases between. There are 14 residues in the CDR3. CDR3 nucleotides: TGTGCCAGCAGCTTAGGGGGACATTCAGAGACCCAGTACTTC. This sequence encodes CASSLGGHSETQYF.

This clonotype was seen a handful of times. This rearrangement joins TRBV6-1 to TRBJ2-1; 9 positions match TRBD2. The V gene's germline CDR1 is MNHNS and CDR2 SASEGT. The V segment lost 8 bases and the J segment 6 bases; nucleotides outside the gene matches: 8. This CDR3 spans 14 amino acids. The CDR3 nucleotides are TGTGCCAGCGTAAGGCTAGCGGGACTCAATGAGCAGTTCTTC. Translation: CASVRLAGLNEQFF.

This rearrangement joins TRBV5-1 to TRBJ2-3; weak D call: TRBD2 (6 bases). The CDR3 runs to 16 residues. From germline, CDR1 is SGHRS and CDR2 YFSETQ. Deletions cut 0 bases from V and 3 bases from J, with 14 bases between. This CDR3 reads CASSLEYGSGTDTQYF. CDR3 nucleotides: TGCGCCAGCAGCTTGGAATACGGGAGCGGGACAGATACGCAGTATTTT.

CDR3 residues: CASSSIDSLANTF. CDR3 coding DNA: TGTGCCAGCAGTTCAATAGACAGCTTAGCGAACACCTTC. The chain is built from TRBV12-3 or TRBV12-4 and TRBJ1-2; D perhaps matches TRBD1 (5 bases). V was trimmed by 4 bases and J by 12 bases, leaving 18 bases between them. The CDR3 loop spans 13 amino acids.

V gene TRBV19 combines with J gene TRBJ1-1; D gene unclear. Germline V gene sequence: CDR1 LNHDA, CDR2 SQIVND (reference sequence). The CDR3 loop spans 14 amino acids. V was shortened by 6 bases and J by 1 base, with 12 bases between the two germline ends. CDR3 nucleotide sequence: TGTGCCAGTAGCTTCGAGGAGTCGAACACTGAAGCTTTCTTT. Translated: CASSFEESNTEAFF.